The 6 T cell receptor beta chains listed next were all sequenced from one sample in a study of response to subunit inactivated influenza vaccine. TCRdb recomputed calls from the RT-PCR reads with MiXCR, one row per CDR3 protein. This sample has hundreds of thousands of distinct CDR3 sequences, with 12% to 15% found just once. Material: PBMCs from blood, obtained 14 to 15 days before vaccination. The source of these receptors is a man in his fifties who received an inactivated influenza vaccine.

The rearrangement joins TRBV11-2 to TRBJ2-3, with D possibly being TRBD1 (6 bases). Trimming removed 5 bases at V and 0 bases at J, with 12 bases between. Germline CDR1 is SGHAT and CDR2 is FQNNGV. The CDR3 runs 15 residues. In DNA, the CDR3 is TGTGCCAGCAGCAAACAGGGAACTAGCACAGATACGCAGTATTTT. Its translation is CASSKQGTSTDTQYF.

The chain combines TRBV28 with TRBJ2-1, with 10 positions matching TRBD1. The ends lost 3 bases at V and 9 bases at J; junction bases unmatched: 8. There are 15 residues in the CDR3. CDR1 is MDHEN and CDR2 is SYDVKM in the germline V gene. The CDR3 DNA sequence: TGTGCCAGCAGTTTCCTGGGACAGGGGACGAGTGAGCAGTTCTTC. The encoded protein is CASSFLGQGTSEQFF.

The V and J genes are TRBV28 and TRBJ1-1; D gene unclear. V was clipped by 8 bases and J by 0 bases, with 16 bases between them. The CDR3 runs to 15 residues. CDR1 MDHEN and CDR2 SYDVKM come from the germline V gene. CDR3 in amino acids: CASGPSLDVNTEAFF. The CDR3 region has the DNA TGTGCCAGCGGACCCTCGTTGGATGTGAACACTGAAGCTTTCTTT.

In its sample, this clonotype was seen many times. The J gene is TRBJ2-2, the V gene TRBV5-4, with D possibly matching TRBD2 (5 bases). The CDR3 is made up of 13 amino acids. V lost 2 bases to trimming and J lost 5 bases, with 7 bases between them. Germline CDR1 SGHNT, CDR2 YYREEE (reference sequence). CDR3 sequence (DNA): TGTGCCAGCAGCTTTACGGGGACCGGGGAGCTGTTTTTT. This gives the protein CASSFTGTGELFF. The complete variable domain, with remaining parts taken from reference TRBV5-4 and TRBJ2-2, reads ETGVTQSPTHLIKTRGQQVTLRCSSQSGHNTVSWYQQALGQGPQFIFQYYREEENGRGNFPPRFSGLQFPNYSSELNVNALELDDSALYLCASSFTGTGELFFGEGSRLTVL.

The chain couples TRBV19 to TRBJ1-4; perhaps TRBD1 as D (5 bases). This CDR3 contains 16 residues. Germline loops: CDR1 LNHDA, CDR2 SQIVND (reference sequence). With 4 bases removed from V and 7 bases from J, the gap between germline ends came to 19 bases. The CDR3 protein is CASSTTPGREIEKLFF. The CDR3 bases are TGTGCCAGTAGTACTACCCCGGGACGGGAAATTGAAAAACTGTTTTTT.

Only a few counts were recorded for this clonotype. This chain joins TRBV20-1 and TRBJ1-6, with a possible D match to TRBD1 (6 bases). V was shortened by 5 bases and J by 10 bases, with 12 bases between the two germline ends. The CDR3 is 12 residues long. The germline gives CDR1 DFQATT, CDR2 SNEGSKA (reference sequence). The CDR3 is CSAPEGDSPLHF. The CDR3 region has the DNA TGCAGTGCTCCCGAGGGGGACTCACCCCTCCACTTT.